Shown below are 29 T cell receptor beta chains from a single sample sequenced in a study of T cell changes during pregnancy in multiple sclerosis. Method: immunoSEQ multiplex PCR; TCRdb's copy keeps in-frame clones and lacks some. This table has about 44,000 clones, approximately 90% appearing once. Sequences were derived from CD8+ T cells from peripheral blood mononuclear cells, sampled after pregnancy. All receptors derive from a female donor in good health, enrolled as a control in a pregnancy study.

This sequence joins TRBV4-2 and TRBJ1-5, with D perhaps TRBD1 (6 bases). Trimming cost V 2 bases and J 3 bases, with 14 bases left between them. CDR1 and CDR2 (germline): LGHNA, YNFKEQ. This CDR3 contains 16 residues. The CDR3 loop is CASSQQQGVTNQPQHF. As DNA, the CDR3 is TGTGCCAGCAGCCAACAACAGGGAGTTACCAATCAGCCCCAGCATTTT.

This chain connects TRBV18 to TRBJ2-5; D not certain. V was clipped by 0 bases and J by 7 bases, with 9 bases between them. The germline V gene encodes CDR1 KGHSH and CDR2 LQKENI. This CDR3 is 13 amino acids long. This CDR3 reads CASSPPINVTQYF. The CDR3 DNA is TGTGCCAGCTCACCACCAATTAATGTGACCCAGTACTTC.

In its sample, this clone was seen once. The chain couples TRBV11-2 to TRBJ2-7, with 9 bases aligning to TRBD1. V shed 1 base and J 2 bases; nucleotides not matched to a gene: 15. This CDR3 has 19 residues. Looked up from germline, CDR1 is SGHAT and CDR2 is FQNNGV. The CDR3 DNA reads as TGTGCCAGCAGCTTAGCCCCGGGGGGACAGGGAATTTCGCCCTACGAGCAGTACTTC. This codes for CASSLAPGGQGISPYEQYF.

This sequence joins TRBV5-6 and TRBJ2-2, with D unresolved. Trimming removed 4 bases at V and 8 bases at J, with 9 bases between. Germline V lookup: CDR1 SGHDT, CDR2 YYEEEE. The CDR3 is 12 residues long. The CDR3 loop is CASSRSLGELFF. DNA of the CDR3: TGTGCCAGCAGCCGGTCTTTGGGGGAGCTGTTTTTT.

This chain links TRBV6-6 with TRBJ2-1, with D maybe TRBD2 (6 bases). The germline V gene has CDR1 MNHNY and CDR2 SVGAGI (reference sequence). V was trimmed by 4 bases and J by 1 base, leaving 11 bases between them. The CDR3 is made up of 15 amino acids. The CDR3 reads CASSSEGYSYNEQFF. The CDR3, as DNA: TGTGCCAGCAGTTCGGAGGGGTATTCCTACAATGAGCAGTTCTTC.

The chain combines TRBV7-9 with TRBJ2-1; 9 bases are a match to TRBD2. V gave up 1 base and J gave up 5 bases; unmatched junction bases: 3. Germline CDR1 reads SEHNR; CDR2 reads FQNEAQ (reference sequence). The CDR3 is 15 residues long. The CDR3 is CASSLGLAVNNEQFF. The CDR3 nucleotides are TGTGCCAGCAGCTTAGGACTAGCGGTTAACAATGAGCAGTTCTTC.

DNA for the CDR3: TGTGCCAGCAGCTTAGGCCGCATCCGGACACCGACCTACGAGCAGTACTTC. Protein sequence: CASSLGRIRTPTYEQYF. This chain joins TRBV13 and TRBJ2-7; a weak D match, TRBD1 (5 bases). V was cut by 0 bases and J by 2 bases, with 17 bases left in between. CDR1 and CDR2 (germline): PRHDT, FYEKMQ (reference sequence). The CDR3 sequence is 17 residues long.

V is TRBV13 and J is TRBJ1-3; 8 nucleotides align to TRBD1. CDR1 is PRHDT and CDR2 is FYEKMQ in the germline V gene (reference sequence). The CDR3 consists of 17 residues. V was clipped by 0 bases and J by 0 bases; unmatched bases: 4. DNA of the CDR3: TGTGCCAGCAGCTTAGGACAGGGGGTCGGCTCTGGAAACACCATATATTTT. The encoded protein is CASSLGQGVGSGNTIYF.

The chain recombines TRBV6-6 with TRBJ2-3; a weak D match, TRBD2 (6 bases). The CDR3 is made up of 15 amino acids. CDR1 and CDR2 (germline): MNHNY, SVGAGI (reference sequence). Trimming took 2 bases from V and 2 from J, leaving 11 bases between them. This chain's CDR3 is CASSYEAGHTDTQYF. The CDR3 region has the DNA TGTGCCAGCAGTTACGAGGCGGGGCACACAGATACGCAGTATTTT.

In this sample, this clone turned up once. V and J are TRBV11-2 and TRBJ2-1; D uncertain. The CDR3 length is 13 residues. The germline V gene has CDR1 SGHAT and CDR2 FQNNGV. V lost 1 base to trimming and J lost 6 bases, with 7 bases between them. The CDR3 region has the DNA TGTGCCAGCAGCTTAGGGAGCCTCAATGAGCAGTTCTTC. Its translation is CASSLGSLNEQFF.

V is TRBV29-1 and J is TRBJ1-2; 8 bases line up with TRBD1. V shed 4 bases, J shed 8 bases, and the junction held 12 bases outside the gene matches. In germline, CDR1 is SQVTM, CDR2 ANQGSEA. This CDR3 has 14 residues. As DNA, the CDR3 is TGCAGCGTTGTTCTTACGCAGGGGGCCTGGGGCTACACCTTC. Encoded protein: CSVVLTQGAWGYTF.

This clone was observed once. DNA of the CDR3: TGTGCCAGCAGTGACCACTCCTTCCTCTACGAGCAGTACTTC. Its protein product is CASSDHSFLYEQYF. The gene calls are TRBV6-1 and TRBJ2-7; no definite D call. CDR1 and CDR2 from the germline V gene are MNHNS and SASEGT. Trimming stripped 3 bases from V and 3 bases from J, with 12 bases between. The CDR3 is 14 amino acids.

V usage is TRBV4-3 and J usage is TRBJ1-2; the D is unclear. Per germline, CDR1 LGHNA and CDR2 YSLEER. V was pared by 3 bases and J by 8 bases, with 13 bases between. The CDR3 has 13 amino acids. CDR3 sequence: CASSQDRAGGYTF. In DNA, the CDR3 is TGCGCCAGCAGCCAGGACCGCGCGGGAGGCTACACCTTC.

The chain's CDR3 is CASSSPGGGGDSPLHF. In DNA, the CDR3 is TGTGCCAGCAGCTCTCCTGGGGGAGGTGGTGATTCACCCCTCCACTTT. The rearrangement joins TRBV7-9 to TRBJ1-6; tentative D call: TRBD1 (5 bases). There are 16 residues in the CDR3. The V end lost 4 bases, the J end lost 8 bases, and 18 bases lay between the germline ends. Germline assignment: CDR1 SEHNR and CDR2 FQNEAQ (reference sequence).

This clone was picked up a small number of times. The V call is TRBV29-1, the J call TRBJ1-1; 8 nucleotides agree with TRBD1. In germline, CDR1 is SQVTM, CDR2 ANQGSEA. J lost 2 bases, V lost 6 bases, and 5 bases had no gene match. The CDR3 sequence is 13 residues long. CDR3 sequence (DNA): TGCAGCGTCTGGACAGGGACTAACACTGAAGCTTTCTTT. It codes for CSVWTGTNTEAFF.

To note about this clone: Its ends do not fully match the called genes, so a read error is possible. The sample carries other DNA sequences with the same CDR3. This chain uses TRBV27 with TRBJ2-7; 8 bases map to TRBD2. Germline CDR1 and CDR2: MNHEY and SMNVEV (reference sequence). CDR3 length equals 16 residues. The CDR3 protein is CASSPSYGGGSYEQYF. CDR3 DNA sequence: TGTGCCAGCAGCCCCTCCTACGGGGGGGGCTCCTATGAGCAGTACTTC.

The V call is TRBV6-1, the J call TRBJ1-1; 8 nucleotides line up with TRBD1. Germline-derived CDR1 and CDR2 are MNHNS and SASEGT. V gave up 3 bases and J gave up 1 base; unmatched junction bases: 1. CDR3 length equals 14 residues. The CDR3 DNA sequence: TGTGCCAGCAGTGACGGACAGGGGAACACTGAAGCTTTCTTT. Amino acid sequence: CASSDGQGNTEAFF.

This chain connects TRBV5-8 to TRBJ2-3; D is ambiguous. The CDR3 is made up of 14 amino acids. V was clipped by 2 bases and J by 2 bases, with 9 bases between them. Germline V gives CDR1 SGHTS, CDR2 YDEGEE. CDR3 nucleotides: TGTGCCAGCAGCTTCGATGAGAACACAGATACGCAGTATTTT. It yields the protein CASSFDENTDTQYF.

By share, this clone ranks as large. The junction and the germline gene differ at one end; a read error may be behind it. Written as DNA, the CDR3 is TGTGCCAGCGGGTCTCAGGGGGTGGTGACCAAGTACTTC. Translating it yields CASGSQGVVTKYF. The rearrangement uses TRBV6-5 and TRBJ2-5, with 7 bases lining up with TRBD1. Germline V gene sequence: CDR1 MNHEY, CDR2 SVGAGI. This CDR3 spans 13 amino acids.

This chain joins TRBV5-3 and TRBJ1-5; TRBD1 aligns across 10 bases. TRBV5-3 is noted as an ORF with a role that remains uncertain. This CDR3 spans 17 amino acids. V shed 4 bases, J shed 0 bases, and the junction held 7 bases outside the gene matches. CDR3 in amino acids: CARSRQGAKYSNQPQHF. The CDR3 coding sequence is TGTGCCAGAAGCAGACAGGGGGCGAAGTATAGCAATCAGCCCCAGCATTTT.

The count of this clone is one. This chain uses TRBV4-2 with TRBJ1-4; the D is unclear. Germline V gene data show CDR1 as LGHNA and CDR2 as YNFKEQ. This CDR3 is 16 amino acids long. Deletions cut 0 bases from V and 6 bases from J, with 14 bases between. The CDR3 spells CASSQDPGFWDEKLFF. CDR3 coding DNA: TGTGCCAGCAGCCAAGATCCGGGGTTTTGGGATGAAAAACTGTTTTTT.

J is TRBJ2-1 and V is TRBV7-9, with 8 bases matching TRBD2. V lost 1 base to trimming and J lost 0 bases; unmatched junction nucleotides: 8. Looked up from germline, CDR1 is SEHNR and CDR2 is FQNEAQ (reference sequence). The CDR3 totals 18 residues. The CDR3 loop reads CASSLDYRSGGSYNEQFF. CDR3 coding DNA: TGTGCCAGCAGCTTAGATTATAGGAGCGGGGGCTCCTACAATGAGCAGTTCTTC.

The rearrangement joins TRBV13 to TRBJ2-5; TRBD1 agrees at 10 bases. The J call may be incorrect, as the DNA end agrees better with TRBJ2-7. Germline V lookup: CDR1 PRHDT, CDR2 FYEKMQ (reference sequence). The CDR3 sequence is 14 residues long. CDR3 amino acids: CASSNDRGHDEQYF. The CDR3 DNA follows: TGTGCCAGCAGCAACGACAGGGGGCACGACGAGCAGTACTTC.

The rearrangement joins TRBV18 to TRBJ1-3; 7 nucleotides align to TRBD1. Germline loops: CDR1 KGHSH, CDR2 LQKENI. The CDR3 is made up of 19 amino acids. The J segment lost 6 bases and the V segment lost 1 base, leaving 18 bases of the junction unmatched. The chain's CDR3 is CASSPQSLESTGWVNTIYF. The CDR3 coding sequence is TGTGCCAGCTCACCACAGTCTCTTGAGTCGACAGGGTGGGTAAACACCATATATTTT.

This chain links TRBV28 with TRBJ2-7; a weak D match, TRBD2 (5 bases). Trimming removed 6 bases at V and 4 bases at J, with 16 bases between. CDR3 length equals 14 residues. Germline V gene lookup returns CDR1 MDHEN and CDR2 SYDVKM. The CDR3 DNA reads TGTGCCAGCAGCGAGGGAGTTGGATTGTACGAGCAGTACTTC. It yields the protein CASSEGVGLYEQYF.

This sequence joins TRBV4-3 and TRBJ1-1; D is unresolved. V was pared by 0 bases and J by 3 bases, with 11 bases between. CDR3 length equals 15 residues. Germline assignment: CDR1 LGHNA and CDR2 YSLEER. The CDR3 is CASSQDYSGYTEAFF. The CDR3 nucleotides are TGCGCCAGCAGCCAAGATTACAGCGGCTACACTGAAGCTTTCTTT.

This clone was recorded once. The rearrangement joins TRBV5-1 to TRBJ2-6; D is uncertain. Germline V gene sequence: CDR1 SGHRS, CDR2 YFSETQ. V shed 0 bases and J shed 2 bases, with 3 bases lying between them. CDR3 length: 14 residues. In nucleotides, the CDR3 is TGCGCCAGCAGCTTGGGCGCTGGGGCCAACGTCCTGACTTTC. It codes for CASSLGAGANVLTF. Filled out from reference TRBV5-1 and TRBJ2-6, the complete variable domain reads KAGVTQTPRYLIKTRGQQVTLSCSPISGHRSVSWYQQTPGQGLQFLFEYFSETQRNKGNFPGRFSGRQFSNSRSEMNVSTLELGDSALYLCASSLGAGANVLTFGAGSRLTVL.

In its sample, this clone was seen once. The chain is built from TRBV28 and TRBJ2-7, with D maybe TRBD1 (6 bases). The CDR3 has 14 residues. Trimming took 4 bases from V and 6 from J, leaving 16 bases between them. Germline assignment: CDR1 MDHEN and CDR2 SYDVKM. CDR3 nucleotides: TGTGCCAGCAGTTCCAGGCTAAGAGGGGGCGAGCAGTACTTC. Translating it yields CASSSRLRGGEQYF.

The rearrangement joins TRBV7-2 to TRBJ2-3, with 8 positions matching TRBD2. Germline loops: CDR1 SGHTA, CDR2 FQGNSA. The CDR3 contains 16 residues. The V and J ends lost 5 bases and 6 bases, in that order; junction bases with no gene match: 13. The CDR3 loop reads CASSQGGGSDGDTQYF. In DNA, the CDR3 is TGTGCCAGCAGCCAGGGCGGGGGGTCCGACGGGGATACGCAGTATTTT.